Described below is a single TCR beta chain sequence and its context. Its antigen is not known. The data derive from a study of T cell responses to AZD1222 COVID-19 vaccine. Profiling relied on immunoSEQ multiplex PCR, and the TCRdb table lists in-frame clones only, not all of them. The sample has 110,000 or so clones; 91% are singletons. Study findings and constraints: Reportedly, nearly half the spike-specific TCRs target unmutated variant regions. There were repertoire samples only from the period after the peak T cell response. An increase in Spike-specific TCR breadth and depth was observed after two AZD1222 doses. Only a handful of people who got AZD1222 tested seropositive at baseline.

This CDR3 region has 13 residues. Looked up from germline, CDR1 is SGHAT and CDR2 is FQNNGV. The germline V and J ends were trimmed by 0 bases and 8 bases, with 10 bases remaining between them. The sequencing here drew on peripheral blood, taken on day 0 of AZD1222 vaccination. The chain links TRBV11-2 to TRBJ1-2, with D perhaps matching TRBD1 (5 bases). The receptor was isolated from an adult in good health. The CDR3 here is CASSLDRWGGYTF. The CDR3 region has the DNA TGTGCCAGCAGCTTAGATCGGTGGGGCGGCTACACCTTC.